The 28 T cell receptor beta chains given below trace back to one sample, sequenced in a study of blood T cell repertoires in COVID-19 (TCRdb year 2020). Library generation was performed with the immunoSEQ multiplex PCR assay. TCRdb mirrors the immuneACCESS table, restricted to in-frame sequences. Some clones are absent from its copies; in checked studies, under half trace to an unresolved V gene, and the reason for the others is unknown. In all, the sample holds about 180,000 clones, and about 75% of those were seen once. Less than 30% of the sample comes from the top ten. Sequencing input: peripheral blood. The origin of the receptors is a woman aged 70-85 years with acute or convalescent COVID-19.

V and J are TRBV10-3 and TRBJ1-2; 7 bases map to TRBD1. Germline V gene data show CDR1 as ENHRY and CDR2 as SYGVKD. The CDR3 covers 15 residues. V shed 0 bases and J 4 bases; nucleotides not matched to a gene: 5. The CDR3 loop is CAISESRDSSYGYTF. CDR3 sequence (DNA): TGTGCCATCAGTGAGTCCCGGGACAGTTCCTATGGCTACACCTTC.

The chain links TRBV5-8 to TRBJ1-5; a possible D gene is TRBD1 (5 bases). V was clipped by 5 bases and J by 9 bases, with 18 bases between them. The CDR3 has 14 amino acids. Germline CDR1 SGHTS, CDR2 YDEGEE. The CDR3, as DNA: TGTGCCAGCAGGGGGGGGGAACCTTTCCGGCCCCAGCATTTT. This translates into CASRGGEPFRPQHF.

The chain has TRBV19 and TRBJ2-5, with 7 bases aligning to TRBD1. Looked up from germline, CDR1 is LNHDA and CDR2 is SQIVND (reference sequence). Trimming took 10 bases from V and 2 from J; bases not matched to a gene: 7. The CDR3 length is 13 residues. Here the CDR3 DNA reads TGTGCCACCTCGCCGACAGGGCAAGAGACCCAGTACTTC. It encodes CATSPTGQETQYF.

This rearrangement joins TRBV5-4 to TRBJ1-6; D gene ambiguous. V was cut by 3 bases and J by 6 bases, with 13 bases left in between. This CDR3 is 15 amino acids long. Germline V CDR1 and CDR2: SGHNT, YYREEE (reference sequence). The CDR3 region has the DNA TGTGCCAGCAGCTCCGGACGGGAAAGTAATTCACCCCTCCACTTT. This translates into CASSSGRESNSPLHF.

The J gene is TRBJ2-7, the V gene TRBV7-2; the match to TRBD2 covers 7 bases. CDR1 is SGHTA, CDR2 FQGNSA, per germline. The CDR3 is 15 amino acids. V gave up 5 bases and J gave up 3 bases; unmatched junction bases: 10. CDR3 protein: CASSPAAGDLYEQYF. The DNA for the CDR3 is TGTGCCAGCAGCCCCGCGGCGGGAGACCTCTACGAGCAGTACTTC.

This chain links TRBV7-2 with TRBJ2-7; 9 positions match TRBD2. V lost 7 bases and J lost 0; bases outside the gene matches: 7. In germline, CDR1 is SGHTA, CDR2 FQGNSA. This CDR3 spans 15 amino acids. This CDR3 reads CASTTDSGSSYEQYF. DNA of the CDR3: TGTGCCAGCACAACCGATAGCGGGAGCTCCTACGAGCAGTACTTC.

The V call is TRBV5-1, the J call TRBJ2-1; 7 bases map to TRBD2. Per germline, CDR1 SGHRS and CDR2 YFSETQ. Losses at the gene ends were 4 bases for V and 4 bases for J; bases not matched to a gene: 8. The CDR3 runs to 15 residues. The CDR3 DNA reads TGCGCCAGCAGCGAAACCGGGACTACGTACAATGAGCAGTTCTTC. Residues: CASSETGTTYNEQFF. Based on the CDR3 plus reference TRBV5-1 and TRBJ2-1, the full variable domain is KAGVTQTPRYLIKTRGQQVTLSCSPISGHRSVSWYQQTPGQGLQFLFEYFSETQRNKGNFPGRFSGRQFSNSRSEMNVSTLELGDSALYLCASSETGTTYNEQFFGPGTRLTVL.

The J gene is TRBJ2-2, the V gene TRBV7-9, with D perhaps matching TRBD1 (5 bases). This CDR3 is 13 amino acids long. Germline CDR1 is SEHNR and CDR2 is FQNEAQ (reference sequence). Deletions cut 5 bases from V and 5 bases from J, with 9 bases between. CDR3 sequence reads: CASSPRQTGELFF. The CDR3 DNA is TGTGCCAGCAGCCCGAGACAGACCGGGGAGCTGTTTTTT.

This sequence joins TRBV7-9 and TRBJ1-5; D is uncertain. The CDR3 loop spans 13 amino acids. CDR1 SEHNR and CDR2 FQNEAQ come from the germline V gene (reference sequence). The ends were cut back, 1 base at V and 7 bases at J, with 8 bases in the middle. CDR3 protein: CASSLEGGQPQHF. CDR3 nucleotides: TGTGCCAGCAGCTTAGAAGGCGGACAGCCCCAGCATTTT.

The chain has TRBV3-1 (or the pseudogene TRBV3-2) and TRBJ1-2, with 9 bases identical to TRBD1. Germline V CDR1 and CDR2: LGHDT, YNNKEL (reference sequence). The CDR3 has 15 residues. V trimming: 1 base; J trimming: 8 bases; junction bases outside the gene matches: 8. The CDR3 DNA reads as TGTGCCAGCAGCCAAGCAAGGACAGGGGTCGGCGGCTACACCTTC. Encoded protein: CASSQARTGVGGYTF.

The chain recombines TRBV25-1 with TRBJ2-1; D not certain. This CDR3 region has 12 residues. The germline V gene encodes CDR1 MGHDK and CDR2 SYGVNS. Trimming left V 6 bases short and J 5 bases short, with 8 bases between. The CDR3 DNA reads as TGTGCCAGCAGCACCACTAACAATGAGCAGTTCTTC. Translating it yields CASSTTNNEQFF.

This chain uses TRBV7-9 with TRBJ1-5; a possible D gene is TRBD1 (5 bases). V was pared by 5 bases and J by 0 bases, with 17 bases between. The CDR3 contains 17 residues. Germline-derived CDR1 and CDR2 are SEHNR and FQNEAQ (reference sequence). The CDR3 DNA reads as TGTGCCAGCAGCCCAGCTTTCGGGGACTATAGCAATCAGCCCCAGCATTTT. This codes for CASSPAFGDYSNQPQHF.

The chain employs TRBV7-2 and TRBJ1-6, with D uncertain. The CDR3 contains 13 residues. Germline V gives CDR1 SGHTA, CDR2 FQGNSA. Trimming removed 2 bases at V and 8 bases at J, with 7 bases between. The CDR3 is CASSLRQDSPLHF. The CDR3 DNA reads TGTGCCAGCAGCTTACGGCAGGATTCACCCCTCCACTTT.

The CDR3 DNA is TGTGCCAGCAGCTTAGTTCGCTCTAGCGGACAAGGCAATGAGCAGTTCTTC. Translated: CASSLVRSSGQGNEQFF. J is TRBJ2-1 and V is TRBV7-2; 7 bases are shared with TRBD2. CDR1 SGHTA and CDR2 FQGNSA come from the germline V gene. The V gene end was trimmed by 1 base and the J gene end by 6 bases; junction bases not matched to a gene: 12. The CDR3 contains 17 residues.

CDR3 in amino acids: CSGLDSTDTEAFF. The DNA of the CDR3 is TGCAGCGGTTTGGACAGCACGGACACTGAAGCTTTCTTT. V gene TRBV29-1 combines with J gene TRBJ1-1; D perhaps matches TRBD1 (6 bases). CDR1 and CDR2 (germline): SQVTM, ANQGSEA. CDR3 length: 13 residues. V lost 7 bases to trimming and J lost 3 bases, with 15 bases between them. The full variable domain, in which reference TRBV29-1 and TRBJ1-1 provide the parts outside the CDR3, is SAVISQKPSRDICQRGTSLTIQCQVDSQVTMMFWYRQQPGQSLTLIATANQGSEATYESGFVIDKFPISRPNLTFSTLTVSNMSPEDSSIYLCSGLDSTDTEAFFGQGTRLTVV.

The chain joins TRBV12-1 to TRBJ2-7; the table's D call, TRBD2, has no DNA check behind it. TRBV12-1 is a listed pseudogene. The CDR3 sequence is 16 residues long. The CDR3 here is CASSFTKDYKAHEQYF. In nucleotides, the CDR3 is TGTGCCAGCAGCTTTACGAAGGACTATAAAGCCCACGAGCAGTACTTC.

V is TRBV6-5 and J is TRBJ2-1, with D maybe TRBD1 (6 bases). The CDR3 has 14 residues. Between the trimmed V and J ends, which lost 6 bases and 3 bases, there was a span of 12 bases. Germline values: CDR1 MNHEY, CDR2 SVGAGI. The CDR3, as DNA: TGTGCCAGCAGAGACGGGACAAACTACAATGAGCAGTTCTTC. Protein product: CASRDGTNYNEQFF.

This clone has a single count. The V gene is TRBV5-1, the J gene TRBJ2-1; TRBD1 might be the D (6 bases). Between the trimmed V and J ends, which lost 1 base and 0 bases, there was a span of 14 bases. CDR3 size: 17 residues. CDR1 SGHRS and CDR2 YFSETQ come from the germline V gene. In DNA form, the CDR3 reads TGCGCCAGCAGCTTGTATTCCGACAGGCTCTCCTACAATGAGCAGTTCTTC. It specifies CASSLYSDRLSYNEQFF.

In this sample, this clone turned up a few times. The rearrangement uses TRBV2 and TRBJ2-1, with TRBD1 matching 7 bases. CDR1 SNHLY and CDR2 FYNNEI come from the germline V gene. V shed 3 bases and J 3 bases; nucleotides not matched to a gene: 5. The CDR3 contains 15 residues. CDR3 DNA sequence: TGTGCCAGCAGTGATTACAGGGGAATCTACAATGAGCAGTTCTTC. Amino acid sequence: CASSDYRGIYNEQFF. The full variable domain, its missing parts supplied by reference TRBV2 and TRBJ2-1, is EPEVTQTPSHQVTQMGQEVILRCVPISNHLYFYWYRQILGQKVEFLVSFYNNEISEKSEIFDDQFSVERPDGSNFTLKIRSTKLEDSAMYFCASSDYRGIYNEQFFGPGTRLTVL.

The chain carries TRBV11-3 and TRBJ2-7, with D tentatively TRBD2 (5 bases). Germline V gene lookup returns CDR1 SGHNT and CDR2 YENEEA. The CDR3 has 13 amino acids. Between the trimmed V and J ends, which lost 4 bases and 6 bases, there was a span of 13 bases. CDR3: CASSSGIGVEQYF. In DNA, the CDR3 is TGTGCCAGCAGCTCGGGGATCGGGGTCGAGCAGTACTTC. Full variable domain (outside the CDR3, taken from reference TRBV11-3 and TRBJ2-7): EAGVVQSPRYKIIEKKQPVAFWCNPISGHNTLYWYLQNLGQGPELLIRYENEEAVDDSQLPKDRFSAERLKGVDSTLKIQPAELGDSAVYLCASSSGIGVEQYFGPGTRLTVT.

The chain carries TRBV11-1 and TRBJ2-1; 11 bases match TRBD2. With 5 bases clipped from V and 5 bases from J, the junction kept 5 bases outside the gene matches. The germline gives CDR1 SGHAT, CDR2 FQDESV (reference sequence). CDR3 length: 15 residues. Written as DNA, the CDR3 is TGTGCCAGCAGCCCACGACTAGCGGGACACAATGAGCAGTTCTTC. Amino acid sequence: CASSPRLAGHNEQFF.

V is TRBV3-1 (or the pseudogene TRBV3-2) and J is TRBJ2-3; TRBD2 agrees at 11 bases. From germline, CDR1 is LGHDT and CDR2 YNNKEL (reference sequence). This CDR3 comprises 19 residues. V dropped 1 base and J dropped 2; count of bases not matched to a gene: 11. The DNA of the CDR3 is TGTGCCAGCAGCCAAGTTCGAACTAGCGGGAGAGTGAACACAGATACGCAGTATTTT. Its translation: CASSQVRTSGRVNTDTQYF.

The chain has TRBV19 and TRBJ1-2; no firm D call. Per the germline V gene, CDR1 is LNHDA and CDR2 is SQIVND (reference sequence). V lost 2 bases and J lost 6, with 10 bases in between. CDR3 length: 13 amino acids. CDR3 amino acids: CASSISTENGYTF. As DNA, the CDR3 is TGTGCCAGTAGTATATCCACGGAGAATGGCTACACCTTC.

The chain is built from TRBV3-1 (or the pseudogene TRBV3-2) and TRBJ2-1; the D gene is possibly TRBD1 (6 bases). CDR3 length: 16 amino acids. CDR1 LGHDT and CDR2 YNNKEL come from the germline V gene (reference sequence). Trimming took off 1 base at V and 9 bases at J, with 19 bases between the two ends. This chain's CDR3 is CASSQGGLSPDREQFF. The CDR3 nucleotides are TGTGCCAGCAGCCAAGGGGGGCTGAGTCCAGATCGTGAGCAGTTCTTC.

The V call is TRBV6-1, the J call TRBJ1-1, with a weak D call TRBD1 (5 bases). Trimming pared 2 bases from V and 4 bases from J, leaving 17 bases between. Germline V gene data show CDR1 as MNHNS and CDR2 as SASEGT. This CDR3 has 16 residues. The CDR3: CASSELGTSGTTEAFF. The CDR3 DNA reads as TGTGCCAGCAGTGAACTGGGGACTTCCGGGACCACTGAAGCTTTCTTT.

The rearrangement joins TRBV6-6 to TRBJ2-5; tentative D call: TRBD2 (6 bases). Germline lookup yields CDR1 MNHNY and CDR2 SVGAGI (reference sequence). This CDR3 spans 14 amino acids. Trimming left V 4 bases short and J 2 bases short, with 11 bases between. CDR3 bases: TGTGCCAGCAGTTTTTTGCGGGGACAAGAGACCCAGTACTTC. Protein: CASSFLRGQETQYF.

V gene TRBV3-1 (or the pseudogene TRBV3-2) combines with J gene TRBJ2-7; 11 bases align to TRBD2. V trimming: 2 bases; J trimming: 0 bases; junction bases outside the gene matches: 0. Germline assignment: CDR1 LGHDT and CDR2 YNNKEL (reference sequence). CDR3 length: 15 residues. The CDR3 spells CASSQLAGGSYEQYF. The DNA for the CDR3 is TGTGCCAGCAGCCAACTAGCGGGAGGCTCCTACGAGCAGTACTTC.

Comment on this clone: Different DNA sequences within this sample yield the same CDR3. This chain connects TRBV7-6 to TRBJ2-1, with 13 positions matching TRBD2. Germline-derived CDR1 and CDR2 are SGHVS and FNYEAQ. V lost 1 base to trimming and J lost 6 bases; unmatched junction nucleotides: 3. This CDR3 is built from 16 residues. CDR3 amino acids: CASSLGTSGSLNEQFF. CDR3 bases: TGTGCCAGCAGCTTAGGGACTAGCGGGAGTCTCAATGAGCAGTTCTTC. The full variable domain, with the rest looked up from reference TRBV7-6 and TRBJ2-1, is GAGVSQSPRYKVTKRGQDVALRCDPISGHVSLYWYRQALGQGPEFLTYFNYEAQQDKSGLPNDRFSAERPEGSISTLTIQRTEQRDSAMYRCASSLGTSGSLNEQFFGPGTRLTVL.